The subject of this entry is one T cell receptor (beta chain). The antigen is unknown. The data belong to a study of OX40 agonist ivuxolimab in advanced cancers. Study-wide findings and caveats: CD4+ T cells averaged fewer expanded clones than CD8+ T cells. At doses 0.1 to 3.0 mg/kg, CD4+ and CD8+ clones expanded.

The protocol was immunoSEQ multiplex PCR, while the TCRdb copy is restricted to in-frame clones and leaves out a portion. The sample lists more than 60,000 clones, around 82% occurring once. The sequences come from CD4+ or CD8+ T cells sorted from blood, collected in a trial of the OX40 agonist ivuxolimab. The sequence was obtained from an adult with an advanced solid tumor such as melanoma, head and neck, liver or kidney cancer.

The CDR3 sequence: CASGRLFSGANVLTF. The DNA for the CDR3 is TGTGCCAGCGGTCGACTCTTCTCTGGGGCCAACGTCCTGACTTTC. The genes are TRBV6-1 and TRBJ2-6; D unresolved. Germline lookup yields CDR1 MNHNS and CDR2 SASEGT. The V end was cut by 8 bases, the J end by 0 bases, with 11 bases between. This CDR3 region has 15 residues.